One and the same sample provided the 21 T cell receptor beta chains below, sequenced in a study of T-cell reconstitution after alpha-beta-depleted transplantation in children. During its preparation, the TCRbeta library received unique molecular identifiers. TCRdb called the PCR reads again in MiXCR, with one record for every CDR3 protein. The sample shows around 210,000 distinct CDR3 sequences, about 7% of them seen only once. The material was PBMCs, obtained before TCRalphabeta/CD19-depleted stem cell transplant. These TCRs come from a boy aged 2 to 10 with acute lymphoblastic leukemia, due to receive a stem cell transplant.

This clonotype was detected many times. The genes are TRBV29-1 and TRBJ2-2; TRBD1 aligns across 7 bases. The J segment lost 6 bases and the V segment lost 6 bases, leaving 7 bases of the junction unmatched. CDR3 length equals 13 residues. Per the germline V gene, CDR1 is SQVTM and CDR2 is ANQGSEA. This CDR3 is CSVAETGAGELFF. The CDR3 nucleotides read TGCAGCGTCGCGGAAACAGGGGCCGGGGAGCTGTTTTTT.

Only a few counts were recorded for this clonotype. The J gene is TRBJ2-5, the V gene TRBV15; 7 bases are shared with TRBD1. Trimming took 3 bases from V and 5 from J; bases not matched to a gene: 9. Germline V gene sequence: CDR1 LNHNV, CDR2 YYDKDF (reference sequence). The CDR3 spans 15 residues. The CDR3 DNA reads as TGTGCCACCAGCAGGGTCGGGACAGTAGGGGAGACCCAGTACTTC. This translates into CATSRVGTVGETQYF.

This clonotype was seen at least ten times. V gene TRBV29-1 combines with J gene TRBJ2-3, with a weak D call TRBD2 (5 bases). This CDR3 contains 14 residues. V lost 0 bases and J 0 bases, leaving 7 bases between the germline ends. From germline, CDR1 is SQVTM and CDR2 ANQGSEA. CDR3 loop: CSVEERTSTDTQYF. In nucleotides, the CDR3 is TGCAGCGTTGAAGAAAGGACTAGCACAGATACGCAGTATTTT.

This clonotype was seen at least ten times. This chain connects TRBV5-1 to TRBJ2-1; D may correspond to TRBD1 or TRBD2 (5 bases each). CDR1 and CDR2 from the germline V gene are SGHRS and YFSETQ. This CDR3 is 14 amino acids long. The V end lost 0 bases, the J end lost 7 bases, and 11 bases lay between the germline ends. CDR3 residues: CASSLAGPNNEQFF. The DNA of the CDR3 is TGCGCCAGCAGCTTGGCGGGGCCGAATAATGAGCAGTTCTTC.

In its sample, this clonotype was seen many times. This sequence joins TRBV25-1 and TRBJ2-2; maybe TRBD1 (6 bases). Germline V gene lookup returns CDR1 MGHDK and CDR2 SYGVNS. The CDR3 contains 13 residues. V lost 7 bases and J 5 bases, leaving 11 bases between the germline ends. Here the CDR3 DNA reads TGTGCCAGCAACCAGGGGTTGACCGGGGAGCTGTTTTTT. Encoded protein: CASNQGLTGELFF.

This clonotype came up many times. The chain uses TRBV7-8 and TRBJ2-7; D is perhaps TRBD2 (5 bases). Germline CDR1 SGHVS, CDR2 FQNEAQ. Between the trimmed V and J ends, which lost 3 bases and 2 bases, there was a span of 11 bases. This CDR3 has 14 amino acids. The CDR3, as DNA: TGTGCCAGCAGCTTGCTCGAGGGTCCCTACGAGCAGTACTTC. Encoded protein: CASSLLEGPYEQYF.

The V and J genes are TRBV28 and TRBJ2-3; D might be TRBD1 (7 bases). The germline gives CDR1 MDHEN, CDR2 SYDVKM. Deletions cut 6 bases from V and 4 bases from J, with 11 bases between. There are 13 residues in the CDR3. CDR3: CASRVRGADTQYF. The CDR3 DNA is TGTGCCAGCAGAGTCAGGGGGGCAGATACGCAGTATTTT.

This clonotype was seen only a few times. This sequence joins TRBV18 and TRBJ1-5; the D gene is possibly TRBD1 (5 bases). V was cut by 4 bases and J by 6 bases, with 34 bases left in between. The CDR3 covers 21 residues. The germline V gene encodes CDR1 KGHSH and CDR2 LQKENI. The CDR3 nucleotides read TGTGCCAGCTCACAGCGCTGGGACTCGTCCCCAATCATACGGTTTTTTCAGCCCCAGCATTTT. Amino acids: CASSQRWDSSPIIRFFQPQHF.

V is TRBV7-2 and J is TRBJ2-1; 7 positions match TRBD2. V gave up 4 bases and J gave up 4 bases; unmatched junction bases: 7. This CDR3 contains 15 residues. Germline CDR1 is SGHTA and CDR2 is FQGNSA. The CDR3 DNA reads as TGTGCCAGCAGCTACCCTGGCGGGAGTTACAATGAGCAGTTCTTC. This gives the protein CASSYPGGSYNEQFF.

This clonotype has a count of ten or more. V usage is TRBV29-1 and J usage is TRBJ2-5, with 8 bases identical to TRBD1. V dropped 6 bases and J dropped 5; count of bases not matched to a gene: 11. CDR1 SQVTM and CDR2 ANQGSEA come from the germline V gene. This CDR3 is built from 14 residues. The CDR3 DNA sequence: TGCAGCGTCGACTACGGGACAGGAGGGGAGACCCAGTACTTC. Translated, it gives CSVDYGTGGETQYF.

This clonotype was observed many times. This chain connects TRBV12-3 or TRBV12-4 to TRBJ2-7, with D tentatively TRBD1 or TRBD2 (5 bases each). This CDR3 contains 13 residues. Trimming shortened V by 6 bases and J by 6 bases, and 15 bases separated the two germline ends. Written as DNA, the CDR3 is TGTGCCAGCAGCCATAACCCAGGGACCGAGCAGTACTTC. Encoded protein: CASSHNPGTEQYF.

This chain links TRBV10-2 with TRBJ1-3, with no clear D. The ends were cut back, 3 bases at V and 5 bases at J, with 14 bases in the middle. This CDR3 comprises 15 residues. The germline CDR1 and CDR2 sequences are WSHSY and SAAADI. The CDR3 DNA reads as TGCGCCAGCAGTGATGTCACACCTGACCGAAACACCATATATTTT. This codes for CASSDVTPDRNTIYF.

This clonotype was found many times. The V gene is TRBV10-3, the J gene TRBJ2-7; 8 bases fit TRBD2. Per the germline V gene, CDR1 is ENHRY and CDR2 is SYGVKD. This CDR3 spans 16 amino acids. Trimming removed 4 bases from V and 4 bases from J; junction bases left unmatched: 12. CDR3 residues: CAISAISSGKGYEQYF. CDR3 in DNA: TGTGCCATCAGTGCCATCAGTAGCGGGAAGGGGTACGAGCAGTACTTC.

In this sample, this clonotype turned up many times. The V gene is TRBV25-1, the J gene TRBJ2-2; D gene uncertain. CDR3 length: 11 residues. Trimming stripped 2 bases from V and 7 bases from J, with 2 bases between. Germline CDR1 reads MGHDK; CDR2 reads SYGVNS. CDR3 DNA sequence: TGTGCCAGCAGTGAAATCGGGGAGCTGTTTTTT. This sequence encodes CASSEIGELFF.

This clonotype was recorded at least ten times. The chain uses TRBV15 and TRBJ2-1, with 9 bases matching TRBD2. This CDR3 has 15 residues. The junction had 12 bases not matched to a gene; V was cut back by 7 bases and J by 8 bases. The germline CDR1 and CDR2 sequences are LNHNV and YYDKDF (reference sequence). The CDR3 region has the DNA TGTGCCACCACAACCGGGACTAGCACGGGGCATGAGCAGTTCTTC. Translating it yields CATTTGTSTGHEQFF. Combining the CDR3 with reference TRBV15 and TRBJ2-1 gives the whole variable domain DAMVIQNPRYQVTQFGKPVTLSCSQTLNHNVMYWYQQKSSQAPKLLFHYYDKDFNNEADTPDNFQSRRPNTSFCFLDIRSPGLGDTAMYLCATTTGTSTGHEQFFGPGTRLTVL.

This clonotype was counted at least ten times. The chain is built from TRBV9 and TRBJ2-2; TRBD2 agrees at 9 bases. The CDR3 runs to 16 residues. The germline V gene has CDR1 SGDLS and CDR2 YYNGEE. The junction had 6 bases not matched to a gene; V was cut back by 4 bases and J by 2 bases. In DNA form, the CDR3 reads TGTGCCAGCAGCCCGCGACTAGCGGACAACACCGGGGAGCTGTTTTTT. Its translation is CASSPRLADNTGELFF.

This sequence joins TRBV7-9 and TRBJ2-1; perhaps TRBD2 as D (6 bases). The V end was cut by 5 bases, the J end by 0 bases, with 20 bases between. Germline CDR1 and CDR2: SEHNR and FQNEAQ (reference sequence). CDR3 length equals 18 residues. CDR3 protein: CASSPEDYRQSSYNEQFF. The CDR3 DNA follows: TGTGCCAGCAGCCCCGAGGACTACCGTCAAAGCTCCTACAATGAGCAGTTCTTC.

This clonotype has just a few counts. V usage is TRBV20-1 and J usage is TRBJ2-1, with 8 nucleotides matching TRBD2. Germline values: CDR1 DFQATT, CDR2 SNEGSKA (reference sequence). The CDR3 consists of 16 residues. The ends lost 0 bases at V and 7 bases at J; junction bases unmatched: 11. The CDR3 sequence: CSARDWEGLEVNEQFF. The CDR3 DNA reads TGCAGTGCTAGAGATTGGGAGGGACTAGAGGTAAATGAGCAGTTCTTC.

This clonotype was counted at least ten times. The chain carries TRBV12-3 or TRBV12-4 and TRBJ2-7; the match to TRBD1 covers 7 bases. V dropped 6 bases and J dropped 5; count of bases not matched to a gene: 10. The CDR3 has 14 amino acids. The chain's CDR3 is CASSDTGVVDEQYF. For the CDR3, the DNA is TGTGCCAGCAGCGACACAGGGGTCGTAGACGAGCAGTACTTC.

This clonotype was counted many times. The chain employs TRBV29-1 and TRBJ1-4; D gene uncertain. In germline, CDR1 is SQVTM, CDR2 ANQGSEA. Trimming shortened V by 8 bases and J by 6 bases, and 7 bases separated the two germline ends. The CDR3 is 10 amino acids. In DNA form, the CDR3 reads TGCAGCTTCTTTCATGAAAAACTGTTTTTT. This codes for CSFFHEKLFF.

The sample holds a few counts of this clonotype. The CDR3: CSAHGGDSPLHF. The CDR3 bases are TGCAGTGCTCACGGGGGGGATTCACCCCTCCACTTT. This sequence joins TRBV20-1 and TRBJ1-6, with D tentatively TRBD1 (5 bases). V dropped 5 bases and J dropped 8 bases, with 10 bases sitting between them. The CDR3 is made up of 12 amino acids. Germline V CDR1 and CDR2: DFQATT, SNEGSKA (reference sequence).